These T cell receptor beta chains were read from a single sample in a study of technical replicates of blood from several donors. Generated by immunoSEQ multiplex PCR, the TCRdb table keeps only in-frame clones and is missing some. Found here are approximately 58,000 clones, roughly 90% of them singletons; the top ten hold approximately 5%. Sequencing was done on a sample of PBMCs. The receptors come from a human donor in good health. Some clones in this sample may be carry-over from other donors' samples. Both conserved end residues are part of each CDR3. A D gene is named only where the DNA matches it firmly. Clone sizes are given selectively: once, few, many, or a class where the clone is expanded.

D gene,J gene,clone size,V gene,CDR3 protein,CDR3 DNA
-,TRBJ1-4,few,TRBV2,CASTSGGVKLFF,TGTGCCAGCACGTCGGGGGGGGTGAAACTGTTTTTT
-,TRBJ1-6,-,TRBV6-6,CASSSRGNNSPLHF,TGTGCCAGCAGTTCGCGGGGTAATAATTCACCCCTCCACTTT
TRBD2,TRBJ2-1,-,TRBV7-8,CASSPWASGGGPGEQFF,TGTGCCAGCAGCCCCTGGGCTAGCGGGGGTGGACCTGGGGAGCAGTTCTTC
TRBD2,TRBJ2-1,-,TRBV5-1,CASSAQRGLPSNEQFF,TGCGCCAGCAGCGCCCAGCGGGGGCTCCCCTCGAATGAGCAGTTCTTC
-,TRBJ1-1,-,TRBV10-2,CASSESRGTEAFF,TGCGCCAGCAGTGAGTCAAGGGGCACTGAAGCTTTCTTT
TRBD2,TRBJ2-1,-,TRBV30,CAWSVQAGGLVEQFF,TGTGCCTGGAGTGTACAAGCGGGAGGGCTGGTTGAGCAGTTCTTC
TRBD1,TRBJ1-4,-,TRBV25-1,CASSEGTANEKLFF,TGTGCCAGCAGTGAAGGGACAGCAAATGAAAAACTGTTTTTT
TRBD2,TRBJ2-1,-,TRBV14,CASNKAGGFIGYNEQFF,TGTGCCAGCAACAAAGCGGGAGGTTTTATCGGGTACAATGAGCAGTTCTTC
-,TRBJ1-6,-,TRBV7-9,CASSLRQGEDSPLHF,TGTGCCAGCAGCTTACGGCAGGGCGAGGATTCACCCCTCCACTTT
TRBD1,TRBJ1-1,-,TRBV6-5,CASSDRVGTEAFF,TGTGCCAGCAGTGACAGGGTGGGCACTGAAGCTTTCTTT
-,TRBJ1-2,once,TRBV6-5,CASSYKLKGGYGYTF,TGTGCCAGCAGTTACAAGCTGAAGGGAGGCTATGGCTACACCTTC
-,TRBJ1-2,few,TRBV14,CASSQDSRGYTF,TGTGCCAGCAGCCAAGATAGTCGCGGCTACACCTTC
TRBD1,TRBJ1-1,-,TRBV11-3,CASSLDPWTGVNTEAFF,TGTGCCAGCAGCTTAGACCCCTGGACAGGGGTGAACACTGAAGCTTTCTTT
-,TRBJ1-2,-,TRBV5-3,CARSLLYRSNYGYTF,TGTGCCAGAAGCTTGTTATACAGATCTAACTATGGCTACACCTTC
TRBD1,TRBJ2-1,-,TRBV7-9,CASSVIVGTGKNEQFF,TGTGCCAGCAGCGTAATCGTCGGGACAGGGAAAAATGAGCAGTTCTTC
TRBD2,TRBJ2-7,-,TRBV6-5,CASRRDYSSSYEQYF,TGTGCCAGCAGGAGGGACTATTCAAGCTCCTACGAGCAGTACTTC
-,TRBJ1-4,-,TRBV7-8,CASSLEHRTAPPVATNEKLFF,TGTGCCAGCAGCTTAGAACATCGCACAGCTCCTCCCGTTGCAACTAATGAAAAACTGTTTTTT
TRBD2,TRBJ2-3,-,TRBV10-3,CATSSGGAPDTQYF,TGTGCCACTTCTAGCGGGGGGGCCCCAGATACGCAGTATTTT
-,TRBJ1-1,-,TRBV6-1,CASGLAGGTEAFF,TGTGCCAGCGGCCTTGCGGGGGGAACTGAAGCTTTCTTT
-,TRBJ2-3,-,TRBV18,CASSPLSFLPDSGDTQYF,TGTGCCAGCTCACCACTTTCATTTTTGCCGGACTCCGGGGATACGCAGTATTTT
-,TRBJ2-6,-,TRBV7-9,CASSLTSQGSGANVLTF,TGTGCCAGCAGCCTCACCTCACAGGGCTCTGGGGCCAACGTCCTGACTTTC
TRBD1,TRBJ2-5,-,TRBV18,CASSQGQGIQETQYF,TGTGCCAGCTCCCAAGGACAGGGAATACAAGAGACCCAGTACTTC
-,TRBJ2-3,-,TRBV4-3,CASSQSPADTQYF,TGCGCCAGCAGCCAATCCCCAGCAGATACGCAGTATTTT
TRBD2,TRBJ2-3,once,TRBV7-6,CASSVSGGAGDTQYF,TGTGCCAGCAGCGTCAGCGGGGGGGCGGGAGATACGCAGTATTTT